The source of this TCR beta chain is a study of CD4 and CD8 cells across lung adenocarcinoma regions. The patients had localized lung adenocarcinoma, a non-small cell subtype. This CDR3 has 13 residues. Germline V gene data show CDR1 as MNHNS and CDR2 as SASEGT. Between the trimmed V and J ends, which lost 5 bases and 3 bases, there was a span of 9 bases. TCRdb itself ran the PCR reads through MiXCR, one entry per CDR3 protein. The sample comprises under 5,000 distinct CDR3 sequences, roughly 60% of which are singletons, and approximately 18% rests with the top ten. This sequence joins TRBV6-1 and TRBJ2-3; D is perhaps TRBD2 (5 bases). The source material was CD4+ T cells from the margin of a lung tumor. This receptor was identified in a male donor with lung adenocarcinoma. The CD4 and CD8 labels of this study may be unreliable. The CDR3 sequence is CASSKRGTDTQYF. The CDR3 DNA reads TGTGCCAGCAGTAAACGGGGAACAGATACGCAGTATTTT.